This T cell receptor beta chain was obtained from a study of OX40 agonist ivuxolimab in advanced cancers. Whole-study context: Age averaged roughly 60 years (range roughly 23 to 79), and around 78% were male.

Only in-frame clones appear in the TCRdb table, and some are missing; sequencing was by immunoSEQ multiplex PCR. The data show around 14,000 clones, with roughly 65% seen just once and roughly 36% held by the top ten. This clone ranks as medium-sized. This TCR was sampled from an adult with an advanced solid tumor such as melanoma, head and neck, liver or kidney cancer. Material: CD4+ or CD8+ T cells sorted from blood, obtained in a trial of the OX40 agonist ivuxolimab.

The CDR3 region has the DNA TGTGCCAGCAGCTTTGTCGGGGGACAGGGGTCGGGTGGCTACACCTTC. It is translated as CASSFVGGQGSGGYTF. The chain links TRBV7-9 to TRBJ1-2; 10 bases align to TRBD1. The trim removed 3 bases at V and 7 bases at J, leaving 11 bases unmatched. The CDR3 covers 16 residues. Looked up from germline, CDR1 is SEHNR and CDR2 is FQNEAQ (reference sequence).